This TCR beta chain is drawn from a study of OX40 agonist ivuxolimab in advanced cancers. Study background: Earlier treatment with anti-PD-1, anti-PD-L1 or anti-CTLA-4 was permitted, and roughly 40% had received some.

Germline CDR1 and CDR2: LGHNA and YSLEER. The CDR3 extends over 13 amino acids. V gave up 3 bases and J gave up 10 bases; unmatched junction bases: 2. Sequencing was performed with immunoSEQ multiplex PCR; in TCRdb, only in-frame clones are kept and a portion is missing. The profile shows roughly 26,000 clones, about 90% of them singletons. The chain couples TRBV4-3 to TRBJ2-1; 11 bases match TRBD2. The sequencing here drew on CD4+ or CD8+ T cells sorted from blood, taken in a trial of the OX40 agonist ivuxolimab. This clonotype was sampled from an adult with an advanced solid tumor such as melanoma, head and neck, liver or kidney cancer. As DNA, the CDR3 is TGCGCCAGCAGCCATACTAGCGGGGGCGAGCAGTTCTTC. The encoded protein is CASSHTSGGEQFF.